This T cell receptor (beta chain) came from a study of blood T cell repertoires in COVID-19. About the study: The origin of the acute and convalescent COVID-19 samples was the United States, Italy and Spain. T cells, B-cell-depleted T cells, or PBMCs supplied cDNA or gDNA.

Trimming cost V 5 bases and J 3 bases, with 16 bases left between them. The CDR3 runs to 15 residues. Germline V lookup: CDR1 SGHTA, CDR2 FQGNSA. Some clones are missing from TCRdb's copy, which holds only in-frame ones; the method was immunoSEQ multiplex PCR. The sample contains roughly 150,000 clones, approximately 92% of which appear only once. The TCR comes from a woman aged 40 to 49 with acute or convalescent COVID-19. Sequences were obtained from peripheral blood. The chain links TRBV7-2 to TRBJ1-2; maybe TRBD1 (5 bases). The CDR3 DNA sequence: TGTGCCAGCAGCCTTAGTACCGACAGCCACTATGGCTACACCTTC. It specifies CASSLSTDSHYGYTF.